This T cell receptor (beta chain) came from a study of blood T cell repertoires in COVID-19. The wider study: The United States, Italy and Spain supplied acute and convalescent COVID-19 samples. PBMCs, B-cell-depleted T cells, or T cells provided the cDNA or gDNA that made up the material.

Authors' methods: Quantification of nucleated cells was approximated via reference gene primer amplification. Profiling relied on immunoSEQ multiplex PCR, and the TCRdb table lists in-frame clones only, not all of them. The V and J calls and the clone size are those of that table, but D and trimming were determined from the DNA. Of 200,000 to 250,000 clones in the sample, approximately 81% were seen once. The sequence derives from a woman of 80 years or more with active or convalescent COVID-19. Sequenced material: peripheral blood.

CDR3 bases: TGTGCCAGCAGCTTAGCGGTCAGGCTCCCCAGGGAGACCCAGTACTTC. Its translation is CASSLAVRLPRETQYF. The V call is TRBV7-2, the J call TRBJ2-5; no reliable D call. Germline loops: CDR1 SGHTA, CDR2 FQGNSA. Trimming shortened V by 0 bases and J by 5 bases, and 16 bases separated the two germline ends. The CDR3 covers 16 residues.